The next 13 T cell receptor beta chains were all read from a single sample in a study of blood T cells in healthy people across ages. Combining a sample-barcoded 5' primer with a J-beta primer mix, a second PCR ran for about 7 to 11 cycles. TCRdb processed the 5' RACE reads anew with MiXCR; each CDR3 protein has one entry. This sample has 650,000 to 800,000 distinct CDR3 sequences; under 45% occur once, and the top ten carry under 20%. Source material: blood. The receptor source for this set is a man aged 55 to 70 in good health.

As DNA, the CDR3 is TGCGCCAGCAGCCAAGACCTGGTAGGGACAGGGAGTGTAGCAGCCCCGAGGGAGCAGTACTTC. This sequence encodes CASSQDLVGTGSVAAPREQYF. This chain uses TRBV4-3 with TRBJ2-7; 9 positions agree with TRBD1. Germline CDR1 is LGHNA and CDR2 is YSLEER. This CDR3 contains 21 residues. J gave up 7 bases and V 0 bases, and 25 bases lay outside the gene matches.

This clonotype was seen only once. The chain recombines TRBV9 with TRBJ2-5, with 14 bases lining up with TRBD2. CDR1 and CDR2 from the germline V gene are SGDLS and YYNGEE. With 3 bases clipped from V and 4 bases from J, the junction kept 2 bases outside the gene matches. CDR3 length: 15 residues. The CDR3 loop is CASSGTSGGRETQYF. The DNA for the CDR3 is TGTGCCAGCAGCGGGACTAGCGGGGGGAGAGAGACCCAGTACTTC. The complete variable domain, with remaining parts taken from reference TRBV9 and TRBJ2-5, reads DSGVTQTPKHLITATGQRVTLRCSPRSGDLSVYWYQQSLDQGLQFLIQYYNGEERAKGNILERFSAQQFPDLHSELNLSSLELGDSALYFCASSGTSGGRETQYFGPGTRLLVL.

Here the CDR3 reads CSARAESGVETQYF. As DNA, the CDR3 is TGCAGTGCTAGAGCGGAATCCGGGGTAGAGACCCAGTACTTC. V gene TRBV20-1 combines with J gene TRBJ2-5, with D tentatively TRBD2 (5 bases). Germline CDR1 DFQATT, CDR2 SNEGSKA (reference sequence). The CDR3 consists of 14 residues. V was shortened by 1 base and J by 4 bases, with 13 bases between the two germline ends.

V gene TRBV28 combines with J gene TRBJ2-6, with D uncertain. CDR1 is MDHEN and CDR2 is SYDVKM in the germline V gene. The CDR3 has 14 residues. The V and J ends lost 7 bases and 2 bases respectively, with 9 bases between them. The CDR3 nucleotides read TGTGCCAGCACCCAATTACCTGGGGCCAACGTCCTGACTTTC. Its translation: CASTQLPGANVLTF. The full variable domain, rest sourced from reference TRBV28 and TRBJ2-6, is DVKVTQSSRYLVKRTGEKVFLECVQDMDHENMFWYRQDPGLGLRLIYFSYDVKMKEKGDIPEGYSVSREKKERFSLILESASTNQTSMYLCASTQLPGANVLTFGAGSRLTVL.

On this clonotype: This sequence may be a read error, since a much larger clone differs from it by one base. The chain uses TRBV4-3 and TRBJ2-4, with D possibly being TRBD1 (6 bases). Trimming took off 0 bases at V and 0 bases at J, with 15 bases between the two ends. The CDR3 extends over 18 amino acids. Germline assignment: CDR1 LGHNA and CDR2 YSLEER. The CDR3 protein is CASSQEVRQDLAKNIQYF. CDR3 bases: TGCGCCAGCAGCCAAGAGGTCAGACAGGACCTAGCCAAAAACATTCAGTACTTC.

The chain combines TRBV6-6 with TRBJ2-1; 10 bases map to TRBD1. CDR3 size: 15 residues. CDR1 and CDR2 (germline): MNHNY, SVGAGI (reference sequence). The V gene end was trimmed by 6 bases and the J gene end by 13 bases; junction bases not matched to a gene: 15. CDR3 nucleotide sequence: TGTGCCAGCAGCGACGACAGGGGGCATCAAGAGACCCAGTTCTTC. Amino acids: CASSDDRGHQETQFF.

The V call is TRBV25-1, the J call TRBJ1-1; D remains unclear. Deletions cut 6 bases from V and 4 bases from J, with 9 bases between. Germline CDR1 is MGHDK and CDR2 is SYGVNS. This CDR3 comprises 12 residues. Here the CDR3 DNA reads TGTGCCAGCAGGACGGGTGGCACTGAAGCTTTCTTT. Translated, it gives CASRTGGTEAFF.

This clonotype has at least ten counts. The V gene is TRBV12-3 or TRBV12-4, the J gene TRBJ2-5; D might be TRBD1 or TRBD2, each matching 5 bases. The CDR3 is made up of 16 amino acids. V lost 0 bases and J lost 3, with 14 bases in between. As DNA, the CDR3 is TGTGCCAGCAGTTTAGCCGGACTTTGGGGCAAAGAGACCCAGTACTTC. Protein sequence: CASSLAGLWGKETQYF.

Only a few counts were recorded for this clonotype. V and J are TRBV7-9 and TRBJ2-2, with 13 bases identical to TRBD2. The V segment lost 5 bases and the J segment 7 bases; nucleotides outside the gene matches: 10. CDR1 is SEHNR, CDR2 FQNEAQ, per germline (reference sequence). This CDR3 contains 17 residues. CDR3 residues: CASSPKGLAGTNGELFF. CDR3 sequence (DNA): TGTGCCAGCAGCCCAAAGGGACTAGCGGGGACCAACGGGGAGCTGTTTTTT.

CDR3 bases: TGTGCCAGCAGTAAAAACAGGGCGGTCGGTGAAAAACTGTTTTTT. Its translation: CASSKNRAVGEKLFF. This chain joins TRBV28 and TRBJ1-4; D perhaps matches TRBD1 (6 bases). CDR3 length: 15 residues. V lost 5 bases and J lost 7, with 17 bases in between. Germline CDR1 and CDR2: MDHEN and SYDVKM.

CDR3 in amino acids: CASSPIDRADEAFF. The CDR3 DNA sequence: TGTGCCAGCAGCCCAATCGACAGGGCGGATGAAGCTTTCTTT. The chain joins TRBV12-3 or TRBV12-4 to TRBJ1-1, with TRBD1 identical over 7 bases. V dropped 6 bases and J dropped 7; count of bases not matched to a gene: 11. The CDR3 sequence is 14 residues long.

The chain joins TRBV4-1 to TRBJ2-2, with 7 bases identical to TRBD1. Germline V gene sequence: CDR1 MGHRA, CDR2 YSYEKL. With 3 bases clipped from V and 4 bases from J, the junction kept 5 bases outside the gene matches. The CDR3 length is 15 residues. CDR3 region: CASSQWGTATGELFF. The DNA for the CDR3 is TGCGCCAGCAGCCAGTGGGGGACAGCCACCGGGGAGCTGTTTTTT.

This chain joins TRBV7-9 and TRBJ2-7; TRBD1 matches at 9 bases. Trimming removed 5 bases from V and 4 bases from J; junction bases left unmatched: 12. The germline V gene encodes CDR1 SEHNR and CDR2 FQNEAQ (reference sequence). This CDR3 has 16 residues. The CDR3 spells CASSPPAGTGSYEQYF. In DNA, the CDR3 is TGTGCCAGCAGCCCCCCAGCCGGGACAGGGTCGTACGAGCAGTACTTC.